This T cell receptor (beta chain) was captured in a study of T cells in Graves' hyperthyroidism and ophthalmopathy. Amplification targeted TCR beta CDR3 regions from RNA transcripts. The TCR CDR3 was amplified in a first-round RT-PCR using the HTBI primer set. TCRdb passed the multiplex PCR reads through MiXCR, listing each CDR3 protein once. Of some 770,000 distinct CDR3 sequences in the sample, about a sixth were seen once. CDR1 is SNHLY and CDR2 is FYNNEI in the germline V gene. The CDR3 consists of 13 residues. Trimming shortened V by 11 bases and J by 2 bases, and 13 bases separated the two germline ends.

The TCR comes from a man between 18 and 29 years old with Graves' hyperthyroidism. The sample taken for sequencing was blood. The chain uses TRBV2 and TRBJ2-1; D possibly uses TRBD1 or TRBD2 (5 bases each). CDR3 DNA: TGTGCCCAGCAGGGTAGCGCCTACAATGAGCAGTTCTTC. This sequence encodes CAQQGSAYNEQFF.